This T cell receptor (beta chain) was recorded in a study of glioma-infiltrating T cells. Findings and caveats of the study: Above-expected tissue-blood divergence occurred in all gliomas, most in low-grade ones. Only very few CDR3 sequences appeared in both tissue and blood.

The CDR3 is made up of 17 amino acids. In germline, CDR1 is ENHRY, CDR2 SYGVKD. V was shortened by 6 bases and J by 0 bases, with 20 bases between the two germline ends. In its sample, this clonotype was seen many times. The antigen is undetermined. TCR alpha and beta CDR3 regions were amplified from RNA using iRepertoire nested multiplex PCR. TCRdb analysed the multiplex PCR reads with MiXCR anew, one entry per CDR3 protein. The profile shows approximately 120,000 distinct CDR3 sequences, 25% to 30% of them singletons. The TCR originated in a human donor with low-grade glioma or glioblastoma, undergoing nonglioma brain surgery, or in good health (not recorded which). The chain combines TRBV10-3 with TRBJ1-1, with TRBD1 as a possible D gene (5 bases). Sample: glioma tissue, nonneoplastic brain tissue, or PBMCs (not recorded which). The DNA of the CDR3 is TGTGCCATCAGCCCACGGGACGGCCAGGCCATGAACACTGAAGCTTTCTTT. Translated, it gives CAISPRDGQAMNTEAFF.